Listed here are 5 T cell receptor beta chains from one sample, sequenced in a study of cytomegalovirus exposure and HLA in healthy donors (dated by TCRdb to about 2017). Libraries were prepared through the immunoSEQ multiplex PCR assay. A mixture of 60 forward primers for TCR Vbeta segments and 13 reverse primers for TCR Jbeta segments was used in the multiplex PCR. Drawn from immuneACCESS, this table holds only the in-frame rearrangements with V and J called that TCRdb kept. Clones are partly lost; checked studies trace under half to an unresolved V gene and leave the rest unexplained. The sample table shows under 150,000 clones, and about 78% are seen once. Approximately 4% of the sample rests with the top ten. The sample was PBMCs. These receptors all come from a man younger than 30 in good health and CMV-seronegative.

This chain uses TRBV4-1 with TRBJ1-2, with 10 bases matching TRBD1. Per germline, CDR1 MGHRA and CDR2 YSYEKL. CDR3 length equals 15 residues. V trimming: 4 bases; J trimming: 4 bases; junction bases outside the gene matches: 6. CDR3 sequence: CASSRRQGAGYGYTF. The CDR3 coding sequence is TGCGCCAGCAGCCGAAGACAGGGGGCCGGCTATGGCTACACCTTC.

The chain recombines TRBV6-6 with TRBJ1-1; no clear D gene. Per the germline V gene, CDR1 is MNHNY and CDR2 is SVGAGI (reference sequence). The germline V and J ends were trimmed by 5 bases and 1 base, with 14 bases remaining between them. The CDR3 spans 15 residues. The CDR3 DNA sequence: TGTGCCAGCAGTCCCATACTGATACGGAACACTGAAGCTTTCTTT. It encodes CASSPILIRNTEAFF.

The V and J genes are TRBV5-4 and TRBJ1-6; 7 nucleotides match TRBD1. The germline CDR1 and CDR2 sequences are SGHNT and YYREEE (reference sequence). The CDR3 consists of 19 residues. V shed 2 bases, J shed 3 bases, and the junction held 14 bases outside the gene matches. The CDR3 protein is CASSFATGAPGDYNSPLHF. CDR3 DNA: TGTGCCAGCAGCTTCGCTACAGGGGCCCCTGGGGACTATAATTCACCCCTCCACTTT. Full variable domain (outside the CDR3, taken from reference TRBV5-4 and TRBJ1-6): ETGVTQSPTHLIKTRGQQVTLRCSSQSGHNTVSWYQQALGQGPQFIFQYYREEENGRGNFPPRFSGLQFPNYSSELNVNALELDDSALYLCASSFATGAPGDYNSPLHFGNGTRLTVT.

V usage is TRBV7-3 and J usage is TRBJ2-1; TRBD2 agrees at 12 bases. Germline-derived CDR1 and CDR2 are SGHTA and FQGTGA. J was trimmed by 7 bases and V by 5 bases; bases with no gene match: 9. There are 16 residues in the CDR3. CDR3 DNA sequence: TGTGCCAGCAGCACGAACCCTAGCGGGAGGGCGAATGAGCAGTTCTTC. It translates to CASSTNPSGRANEQFF.

The chain links TRBV2 to TRBJ1-1; a weak D match, TRBD1 (5 bases). CDR1 and CDR2 from the germline V gene are SNHLY and FYNNEI. The CDR3 is 16 amino acids. V was clipped by 7 bases and J by 2 bases, with 20 bases between them. The CDR3 loop is CASISSRRGFNTEAFF. The CDR3 DNA reads TGTGCCAGCATATCAAGTCGTCGGGGGTTTAACACTGAAGCTTTCTTT.